The 9 T cell receptor beta chains below were found in one sample sequenced in a study of cytomegalovirus exposure and HLA in healthy donors. The PCR made use of 60 Vbeta and 13 Jbeta primers. The method was immunoSEQ multiplex PCR; TCRdb's version includes in-frame clones alone and lacks a portion of them. Of 90,000 to 120,000 clones in the sample, 50% to 65% were seen once. The sample consisted of PBMCs. These receptors originate from a man aged 25 to 40 in good health and CMV-seropositive.

V is TRBV4-1 and J is TRBJ1-3; D is unclear. The CDR3 contains 13 residues. CDR1 is MGHRA, CDR2 YSYEKL, per germline. The V and J ends lost 4 bases and 2 bases respectively, with 6 bases between them. The CDR3 DNA follows: TGCGCCAGCAGCCGAGGAACTGGAAACACCATATATTTT. It codes for CASSRGTGNTIYF.

The chain uses TRBV6-1 and TRBJ2-3, with 8 bases that match TRBD1. The trim removed 6 bases at V and 1 base at J, leaving 3 bases unmatched. CDR3 length equals 14 residues. The germline V gene encodes CDR1 MNHNS and CDR2 SASEGT. The CDR3 sequence: CASSQDRGTDTQYF. DNA of the CDR3: TGTGCCAGCAGCCAGGACAGGGGCACAGATACGCAGTATTTT.

CDR3 coding DNA: TGTGCCAGCAGCGCTAGCGGGGGGGCCAAAAACATTCAGTACTTC. The encoded protein is CASSASGGAKNIQYF. The chain carries TRBV9 and TRBJ2-4; TRBD2 aligns across 11 bases. The germline V gene encodes CDR1 SGDLS and CDR2 YYNGEE. CDR3 length: 15 amino acids. V was clipped by 3 bases and J by 1 base; unmatched bases: 0.

This clone was observed a handful of times. The J gene is TRBJ2-7, the V gene TRBV5-1; possible D gene TRBD2, 5 bases. Germline loops: CDR1 SGHRS, CDR2 YFSETQ. The CDR3 runs 14 residues. Trimming shortened V by 6 bases and J by 0 bases, and 13 bases separated the two germline ends. This CDR3 is CASKVTGDSYEQYF. The CDR3 bases are TGCGCCAGCAAGGTGACCGGGGACTCCTACGAGCAGTACTTC.

The chain links TRBV5-1 to TRBJ2-3, with 8 positions matching TRBD1. Germline loops: CDR1 SGHRS, CDR2 YFSETQ. J gave up 2 bases and V 2 bases, and 10 bases lay outside the gene matches. The CDR3 is 17 residues long. CDR3 residues: CASSFGLPGQATDTQYF. The CDR3 bases are TGCGCCAGCAGCTTTGGGCTTCCGGGACAGGCCACAGATACGCAGTATTTT. Looking up the rest from reference TRBV5-1 and TRBJ2-3 gives the full variable domain: KAGVTQTPRYLIKTRGQQVTLSCSPISGHRSVSWYQQTPGQGLQFLFEYFSETQRNKGNFPGRFSGRQFSNSRSEMNVSTLELGDSALYLCASSFGLPGQATDTQYFGPGTRLTVL.

J is TRBJ1-1 and V is TRBV29-1; 9 nucleotides line up with TRBD1. Germline V lookup: CDR1 SQVTM, CDR2 ANQGSEA. CDR3 length: 13 amino acids. Losses at the gene ends were 7 bases for V and 10 bases for J; bases not matched to a gene: 13. CDR3 sequence: CSAITGGTHVAFF. The CDR3 DNA reads as TGCAGCGCCATAACAGGGGGCACTCACGTAGCTTTCTTT.

Only one count was recorded for this clone. The V call is TRBV23-1, the J call TRBJ2-5; 8 nucleotides line up with TRBD1. TRBV23-1 is an ORF for which the function is uncertain. The trim removed 4 bases at V and 5 bases at J, leaving 9 bases unmatched. There are 15 residues in the CDR3. The CDR3 DNA reads TGCGCCAGCAGTCGCCGGACAGGGATCTTTGAGACCCAGTACTTC. Translated, it gives CASSRRTGIFETQYF.

This clone was seen a handful of times. At one end, the junction sequence differs from germline, possibly due to a read error. The chain couples TRBV7-7 to TRBJ2-5; D perhaps matches TRBD2 (6 bases). Germline lookup yields CDR1 SSHAT and CDR2 FNYEAQ (reference sequence). The CDR3 has 14 amino acids. The CDR3 sequence is CASSPGSSGETQYF. The CDR3 DNA reads TGTGCTAGCAGCCCCGGGAGCAGTGGGGAGACCCAGTACTTC.

A note on this clone: Germline and junction disagree at one end, which may indicate a read error. The CDR3 DNA reads as TGCGTCAGCAGCCTTAAGCCACGGGAGGGGCTGAACACCGGGGAGCTGTTTTTT. Its translation: CVSSLKPREGLNTGELFF. The chain recombines TRBV5-1 with TRBJ2-2; 8 bases match TRBD2. This CDR3 region has 18 residues. Per the germline V gene, CDR1 is SGHRS and CDR2 is YFSETQ.